The sequence of this TCR beta chain was determined in a study of blood T cell repertoires in COVID-19. Across the study: Samples of COVID-19 (acute and convalescent) were obtained from the United States, Italy and Spain. Nucleic acid was either cDNA or gDNA, and it came from T cells, B-cell-depleted T cells, or PBMCs.

CDR1 MDHEN and CDR2 SYDVKM come from the germline V gene. CDR3 size: 13 residues. Trimming took off 4 bases at V and 8 bases at J, with 14 bases between the two ends. In the source study's methods: Nucleated cell number was recorded as an estimate derived from reference gene primer amplification. The protocol was immunoSEQ multiplex PCR, while the TCRdb copy is restricted to in-frame clones and leaves out a portion. That table is the source of V, J and clone size, and D and trimming were worked out from the DNA. The sample contains about 100,000 clones, roughly 90% of which appear only once. The specimen sequenced was peripheral blood. The clonotype comes from a man older than 75 with acute or convalescent COVID-19. The chain uses TRBV28 and TRBJ1-2; tentatively, D is TRBD1 (6 bases). The CDR3 protein is CASSSDFRGGYTF. DNA for the CDR3: TGTGCCAGCAGTTCGGACTTCAGGGGAGGCTACACCTTC.